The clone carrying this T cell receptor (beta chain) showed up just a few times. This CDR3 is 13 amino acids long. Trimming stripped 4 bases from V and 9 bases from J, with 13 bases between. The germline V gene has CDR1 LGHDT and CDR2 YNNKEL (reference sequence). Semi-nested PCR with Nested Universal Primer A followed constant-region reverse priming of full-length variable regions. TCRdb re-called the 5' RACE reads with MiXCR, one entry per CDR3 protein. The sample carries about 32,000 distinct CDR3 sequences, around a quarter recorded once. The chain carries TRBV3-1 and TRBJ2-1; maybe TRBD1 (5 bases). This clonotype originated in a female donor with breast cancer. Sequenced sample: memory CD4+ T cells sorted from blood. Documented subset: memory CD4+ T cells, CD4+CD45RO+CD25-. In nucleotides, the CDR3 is TGTGCCAGCAGCCCTGGGGCTCTGGCTGAGCAGTTCTTC. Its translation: CASSPGALAEQFF.